This entry lists 15 T cell receptor delta chains sequenced from one sample in a study of gamma delta lymphoproliferative disorders and STAT genes (dated by TCRdb to 2017 to 2018). Receptors were amplified or captured by multiplex PCR. Data came from an Illumina MiSeq. Identical DNA sequences were merged into single rows after TCRdb reprocessed the public reads with CATT. The sample yields about 3,400 delta-chain clones; under 1.2% were counted once. Jointly, the top ten make up about 26% of the sample. For TCR sequencing, genomic DNA was taken from peripheral blood mononuclear cells isolated from both patients and controls. The specimen was blood. The receptors originated from a human donor in good health.

A remark on this clone: This is likely an artifact of a read error, given a far larger clone one base away. The sample contains more than one DNA sequence encoding this CDR3. This chain connects TRDV2 to TRDJ1, with D perhaps TRDD3 (9 bases). CDR3 length: 19 amino acids. Per the germline V gene, CDR1 is GEAIGNYY and CDR2 is EKD. The chain's CDR3 is CACDFLPTGGEPRTDKLIF. The CDR3 DNA reads as TGCGCCTGTGACTTCCTACCAACTGGGGGAGAGCCCAGAACCGATAAACTCATCTTT.

This clone occurred a few times. The V and J genes are TRDV2 and TRDJ3; 10 bases are shared with TRDD3. With 3 bases clipped from V and 2 bases from J, the junction kept 9 bases outside the gene matches. The CDR3 runs to 19 residues. The germline V gene encodes CDR1 GEAIGNYY and CDR2 EKD. The CDR3 coding sequence is TGTGCCTGTGACGGCATGGGGGATACTACGGCCTGGGACACCCGACAGATGTTTTTC. Its protein product is CACDGMGDTTAWDTRQMFF.

The table lists this clone with many counts. A far larger clone differs by one base, so this is likely a read error. The same CDR3 also results from other DNA sequences found in this sample. The V and J genes are TRDV2 and TRDJ3; TRDD3 matches 12 bases. The ends lost 3 bases at V and 4 bases at J; junction bases unmatched: 15. From germline, CDR1 is GEAIGNYY and CDR2 EKD. The CDR3 is 21 amino acids. Here the CDR3 reads CACDLVELGDTTAWDTRQMFF. CDR3 DNA: TGTGCCTGTGACTTGGTTGAACTGGGGGATACTACGGCTTGGGACACCCGACAGATGTTTTTC.

Comments on this clone: A far larger clone is off by one base, so a read error is likely. Other DNA sequences of this sample code for an identical CDR3. The chain is built from TRDV2 and TRDJ1; D is ambiguous. Germline V gene data show CDR1 as GEAIGNYY and CDR2 as EKD. CDR3 length equals 16 residues. The CDR3 is CACDTLAPQYTDKLIF. In DNA, the CDR3 is TGTGCCTGTGACACCTTAGCGCCTCAGTACACCGATAAGCTCATCTTT.

With respect to this clone: A far larger clone is one base from this, pointing to a likely read error. This sample also contains other DNA sequences that code for the same CDR3. This sequence joins TRDV2 and TRDJ1; the match to TRDD3 covers 7 bases. CDR1 is GEAIGNYY, CDR2 EKD, per germline. CDR3 length: 17 residues. The CDR3 spells CACDNLGGIKSTDKLIF. The CDR3 coding sequence is TGTGCCTGTGACAATCTTGGGGGAATCAAGAGCACCGATAAACTTATCTTT.

This clone was counted a few times. This likely traces to a read error, being one base from a far larger clone. Other DNA sequences in this specimen translate into the identical CDR3. The rearrangement uses TRDV2 and TRDJ1; TRDD3 matches at 7 bases. The CDR3 is made up of 19 amino acids. The germline gives CDR1 GEAIGNYY, CDR2 EKD. V lost 4 bases to trimming and J lost 6 bases; unmatched junction nucleotides: 25. CDR3 coding DNA: TGTGCCTGTGATACCGTGGGGGGACGTACTGGGGAGCGCCCTAATAAACTCATCTTT. Its protein product is CACDTVGGRTGERPNKLIF.

Note on this clone: A read error is likely here: a far larger clone is one base away. Other DNA sequences from this sample encode an identical CDR3 as well. The chain employs TRDV2 and TRDJ1; TRDD3 matches 7 bases. CDR3 length: 17 residues. Germline assignment: CDR1 GEAIGNYY and CDR2 EKD. The CDR3 is CACDGILGKEYTDKLIF. The CDR3 DNA is TGTGCCTGTGATGGGATACTGGGGAAGGAGTACACTGATAAACTCATCTTT.

In regard to this clone: A far larger clone lies a single base away; this is likely a read error. Additional DNA sequences in this sample encode the identical CDR3. This sequence joins TRDV2 and TRDJ3; D perhaps matches TRDD3 (6 bases). Germline loops: CDR1 GEAIGNYY, CDR2 EKD. Trimming cost V 1 base and J 0 bases, with 15 bases left between them. The CDR3 contains 19 residues. The CDR3 sequence is CACDTGGLRSSWDTRQMFF. The CDR3 DNA is TGTGCCTGTGACACTGGGGGGTTACGCAGCTCCTGGGACACCCGACAGATGTTTTTC.

This clone has more than one count but fewer than ten. A far more abundant clone sits one base away, making this likely a read error. Other DNA sequences of this sample code for an identical CDR3. V and J are TRDV2 and TRDJ3; 10 bases align to TRDD3. Germline V gene sequence: CDR1 GEAIGNYY, CDR2 EKD. The CDR3 spans 23 residues. The CDR3 protein is CACDTVSGGGYASQDWDTRQMFF. CDR3 sequence (DNA): TGTGCCTGCGACACCGTCTCTGGAGGGGGATACGCCTCGCAGGACTGGGACACCCGACAGATGTTTTTC.

This clone qualifies as large. Other DNA sequences from this sample encode an identical CDR3 as well. J is TRDJ1 and V is TRDV2; D is unclear. The germline gives CDR1 GEAIGNYY, CDR2 EKD. The CDR3 extends over 18 amino acids. Trimming stripped 0 bases from V and 0 bases from J, with 19 bases between. CDR3 protein: CACDTVGTPKGNTDKLIF. The CDR3 DNA is TGTGCCTGTGACACCGTTGGGACCCCCAAGGGCAACACCGATAAACTCATCTTT.

This clone was found a few times. TCRdb records a much larger clone's protein for this DNA, with a difference at residue 9 that likely arises from a read error; the protein given is the translation of the DNA. V is TRDV2 and J is TRDJ1; 10 bases fit TRDD3. The CDR3 length is 19 residues. CDR1 is GEAIGNYY and CDR2 is EKD in the germline V gene. The trim removed 0 bases at V and 4 bases at J, leaving 16 bases unmatched. The DNA for the CDR3 is TGTGCCTGTGACACCGTCTCTCCTGCGGTGGGGGATACACGCGATAAACTCATCTTT. It is translated as CACDTVSPAVGDTRDKLIF.

This clone was counted a few times. This DNA translates differently at residue 16 from the TCRdb protein, which is that of a much larger clone; a read error is likely, and the protein shown is the DNA's own translation. V usage is TRDV2 and J usage is TRDJ1; 8 bases are a match to TRDD3. The DNA end lines up better with TRDJ2; the J call may be wrong. The CDR3 runs to 17 residues. The germline V gene encodes CDR1 GEAIGNYY and CDR2 EKD. Here the CDR3 DNA reads TGTGCCTGTGACCCCGTCGCTGGGGGACCGAACACCGATAAACTCTTCTTT. Its translation: CACDPVAGGPNTDKLFF.

Remarks on this clone: A far larger clone is one nucleotide away, so this likely arose from a read error. This specimen includes other DNA sequences encoding the same CDR3. J is TRDJ1 and V is TRDV2; 13 bases map to TRDD3. The CDR3 runs 18 residues. Germline assignment: CDR1 GEAIGNYY and CDR2 EKD. The CDR3 bases are TGTGCCTGTGACGAAGTACTGGGGGATACGGGGTACACCGATAAACTCATTTTT. Translated: CACDEVLGDTGYTDKLIF.

On this clone: TCRdb assigns this DNA the protein of a much larger clone, which departs from its translation at residue 15; this likely reflects a read error, and the protein shown comes from translating the DNA. The rearrangement links TRDV2 to TRDJ1; D remains unclear. CDR1 GEAIGNYY and CDR2 EKD come from the germline V gene. This CDR3 has 18 amino acids. CDR3: CACDTVAGPNPYSDELIF. As DNA, the CDR3 is TGTGCCTGTGACACCGTGGCTGGACCTAATCCGTACAGCGATGAACTCATCTTT.

This clone has only a few counts. This likely traces to a read error, being one base from a far larger clone. This specimen includes other DNA sequences encoding the same CDR3. The V call is TRDV2, the J call TRDJ1, with TRDD3 matching over 9 bases. Germline lookup yields CDR1 GEAIGNYY and CDR2 EKD. V trimming: 1 base; J trimming: 1 base; junction bases outside the gene matches: 15. The CDR3 has 19 amino acids. This chain's CDR3 is CACDTVGVLGDTSTDKLIF. In nucleotides, the CDR3 is TGTGCCTGTGACACTGTTGGAGTACTAGGGGATACGAGCACCGATAAACTCATCTTT.